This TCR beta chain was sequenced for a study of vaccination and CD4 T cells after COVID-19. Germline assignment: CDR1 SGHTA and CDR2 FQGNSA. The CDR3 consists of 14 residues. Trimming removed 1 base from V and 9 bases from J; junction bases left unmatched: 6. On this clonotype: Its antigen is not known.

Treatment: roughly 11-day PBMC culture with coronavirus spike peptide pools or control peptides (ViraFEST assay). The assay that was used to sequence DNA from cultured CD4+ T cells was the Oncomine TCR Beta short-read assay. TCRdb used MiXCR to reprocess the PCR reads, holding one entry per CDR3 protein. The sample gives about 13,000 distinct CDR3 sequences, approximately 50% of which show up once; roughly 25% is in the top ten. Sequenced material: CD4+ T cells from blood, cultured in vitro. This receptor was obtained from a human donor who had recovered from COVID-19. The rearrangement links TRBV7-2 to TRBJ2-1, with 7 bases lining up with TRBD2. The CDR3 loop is CASSLDFGEGEQFF. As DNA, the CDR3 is TGTGCCAGCAGCTTAGATTTTGGGGAGGGTGAGCAGTTCTTC.